The 11 T cell receptor beta chains below were found in one sample sequenced in a study of CD8+CD57+ T cells in acquired aplastic anemia. Using genomic DNA as the template, TCR beta VDJ and CDR3 profiling was carried out. TCRdb recomputed calls from the reads with MiXCR, one row per CDR3 protein. The table lists about 190,000 distinct CDR3 sequences, approximately 52% of them singletons. The specimen was sorted CD4+, CD8+, or CD8+CD57+ T cells (not recorded which) from PBMCs. Receptor source: a human donor in good health, serving as a control.

The genes are TRBV15 and TRBJ2-3, with TRBD1 matching 7 bases. CDR1 is LNHNV, CDR2 YYDKDF, per germline (reference sequence). This CDR3 has 16 amino acids. With 6 bases clipped from V and 0 bases from J, the junction kept 9 bases outside the gene matches. The CDR3 nucleotides are TGTGCCACCAGAACCACAGACAGGGCTAGCACAGATACGCAGTATTTT. As protein: CATRTTDRASTDTQYF.

CDR3 bases: TGTGCCATCAGTGAAGGGTGGGAAAAACTGTTTTTT. Residues: CAISEGWEKLFF. This chain uses TRBV10-3 with TRBJ1-4, with no clear D. The V and J ends lost 3 bases and 8 bases respectively, with 7 bases between them. The CDR3 is made up of 12 amino acids. In germline, CDR1 is ENHRY, CDR2 SYGVKD.

The rearrangement links TRBV10-2 to TRBJ2-5, with D hard to call. This CDR3 has 13 amino acids. V gave up 6 bases and J gave up 4 bases, with 12 bases separating them. From germline, CDR1 is WSHSY and CDR2 SAAADI. The DNA for the CDR3 is TGCGCCAGCAGCCAAGATCCATCAGAGACCCAGTACTTC. The encoded protein is CASSQDPSETQYF.

This rearrangement joins TRBV20-1 to TRBJ2-1; maybe TRBD1 (7 bases). CDR1 is DFQATT, CDR2 SNEGSKA, per germline (reference sequence). CDR3 size: 16 residues. The V end lost 5 bases, the J end lost 2 bases, and 19 bases lay between the germline ends. The CDR3 nucleotides are TGCAGTGCTCCAGGGGGGTCTGGCAGGCCCTACAATGAGCAGTTCTTC. Translated: CSAPGGSGRPYNEQFF.

There are many counts of this clonotype. This CDR3 reads CASTGQGRTNTEAFF. In nucleotides, the CDR3 is TGCGCCAGCACCGGACAGGGGCGGACGAACACTGAAGCTTTCTTT. This chain links TRBV5-1 with TRBJ1-1; TRBD1 agrees at 9 bases. The CDR3 runs 15 residues. J gave up 1 base and V 6 bases, and 7 bases lay outside the gene matches. The germline CDR1 and CDR2 sequences are SGHRS and YFSETQ.

The chain uses TRBV6-5 and TRBJ1-4; D is unclear. The V gene lost 6 bases and the J gene lost 5 bases, with 13 bases spanning the gap. CDR3 length equals 14 residues. Germline V gene sequence: CDR1 MNHEY, CDR2 SVGAGI. CDR3 region: CASREAGQNEKLFF. The CDR3 nucleotides are TGTGCCAGCAGGGAGGCCGGCCAAAATGAAAAACTGTTTTTT.

This clonotype was seen at least ten times. The chain recombines TRBV7-2 with TRBJ2-7, with 9 nucleotides matching TRBD1. The CDR3 is 14 residues long. CDR1 is SGHTA and CDR2 is FQGNSA in the germline V gene. The J segment lost 7 bases and the V segment lost 3 bases, leaving 7 bases of the junction unmatched. Here the CDR3 reads CASSFIGQGYEQYF. CDR3 sequence (DNA): TGTGCCAGCAGCTTTATAGGACAGGGGTATGAGCAGTACTTC.

The chain employs TRBV6-2 or TRBV6-3 and TRBJ2-7; TRBD1 matches 7 bases. Germline V gene sequence: CDR1 MNHEY, CDR2 SVGEGT. The V gene end was trimmed by 7 bases and the J gene end by 0 bases; junction bases not matched to a gene: 12. The CDR3 has 16 amino acids. CDR3 in DNA: TGTGCCAGCACCACCATTGTGGACAGGCACTCCTACGAGCAGTACTTC. Residues: CASTTIVDRHSYEQYF.

V is TRBV10-2 and J is TRBJ2-7; D is ambiguous. Trimming removed 11 bases from V and 1 base from J, with 6 bases in between. Germline values: CDR1 WSHSY, CDR2 SAAADI. The CDR3 runs 10 residues. The CDR3 DNA reads as TGCGCCTTCACGTCCTACGAGCAGTACTTC. Translated, it gives CAFTSYEQYF.

The chain is built from TRBV2 and TRBJ2-7; D remains unclear. V lost 2 bases and J lost 1, with 6 bases in between. Germline V gene sequence: CDR1 SNHLY, CDR2 FYNNEI. The CDR3 has 13 amino acids. The CDR3 DNA follows: TGTGCCAGCAGTGAAAGCCTTTCCTACGAGCAGTACTTC. This sequence encodes CASSESLSYEQYF.

This clonotype came up many times. J is TRBJ2-7 and V is TRBV20-1, with D possibly being TRBD2 (5 bases). V shed 6 bases and J shed 3 bases, with 9 bases lying between them. Germline V gene lookup returns CDR1 DFQATT and CDR2 SNEGSKA (reference sequence). The CDR3 has 11 residues. CDR3 coding DNA: TGCAGTGCCACAACTAGCTACGAGCAGTACTTC. Translation: CSATTSYEQYF.